The next 3 T cell receptor beta chains were all read from a single sample in a study of follicular helper T cells after annual influenza vaccination. As for time point: 2015-2016 season, pre-vaccination. The protocol was immunoSEQ multiplex PCR, while the TCRdb copy is restricted to in-frame clones and leaves out a portion. Of more than 9,000 clones listed, 65% to 85% are singletons. This specimen consisted of CXCR5+ CD38- circulating T follicular helper cells from blood, obtained on the day of influenza vaccination. Specified subset: circulating Tfh, non-naive CD4+CXCR5+PD-1+ (ICOS+CD38+ or ICOS-CD38-). The receptors were sampled from an adult who received the influenza vaccine.

This chain uses TRBV7-2 with TRBJ1-6; 8 bases match TRBD1. The CDR3 has 14 amino acids. Per germline, CDR1 SGHTA and CDR2 FQGNSA. V dropped 3 bases and J dropped 17; count of bases not matched to a gene: 12. The chain's CDR3 is CASSLGYQGAEIHF. In DNA form, the CDR3 reads TGTGCCAGCAGCTTGGGTTATCAGGGGGCAGAAATCCACTTT.

The chain couples TRBV4-2 to TRBJ1-4; no clear D gene. The germline gives CDR1 LGHNA, CDR2 YNFKEQ. Trimming removed 4 bases at V and 5 bases at J, with 14 bases between. The CDR3 totals 15 residues. CDR3: CASSRSGDSNEKLFF. CDR3 DNA: TGTGCCAGCAGCCGATCAGGAGATTCGAATGAAAAACTGTTTTTT.

The chain combines TRBV7-9 with TRBJ2-1; TRBD1 might be the D (5 bases). Trimming stripped 0 bases from V and 6 bases from J, with 9 bases between. Germline CDR1 and CDR2: SEHNR and FQNEAQ (reference sequence). The CDR3 consists of 14 residues. CDR3 sequence reads: CASSLALDSNEQFF. The CDR3 DNA reads as TGTGCCAGCAGCTTAGCGCTTGACAGCAATGAGCAGTTCTTC.